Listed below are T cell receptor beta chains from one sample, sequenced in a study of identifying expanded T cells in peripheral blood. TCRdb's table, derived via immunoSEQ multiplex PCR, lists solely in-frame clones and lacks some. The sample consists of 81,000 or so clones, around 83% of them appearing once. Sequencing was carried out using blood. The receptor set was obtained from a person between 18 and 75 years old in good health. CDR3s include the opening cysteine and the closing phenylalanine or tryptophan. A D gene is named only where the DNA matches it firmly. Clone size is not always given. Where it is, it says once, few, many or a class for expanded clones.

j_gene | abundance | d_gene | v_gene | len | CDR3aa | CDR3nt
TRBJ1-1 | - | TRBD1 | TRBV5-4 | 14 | CASSTGTGVGSAFF | TGTGCCAGCAGCACCGGGACAGGGGTTGGGTCCGCTTTCTTT
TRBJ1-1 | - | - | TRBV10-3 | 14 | CAIRQGATYTEAFF | TGTGCCATCAGGCAGGGCGCTACGTACACTGAAGCTTTCTTT
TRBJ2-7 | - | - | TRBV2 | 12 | CASSGTTYEQYF | TGTGCCAGCAGTGGAACAACCTACGAGCAGTACTTC
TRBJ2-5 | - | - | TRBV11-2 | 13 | CASTPVVGETQYF | TGTGCCAGCACCCCCGTGGTGGGAGAGACCCAGTACTTC
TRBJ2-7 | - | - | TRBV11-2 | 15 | CASSPRTGLSYEQYF | TGTGCCAGCAGCCCCCGGACGGGACTCTCCTACGAGCAGTACTTC
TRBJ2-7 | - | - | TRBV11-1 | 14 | CASSLDSGSYEQYF | TGTGCCAGCAGCTTAGACTCGGGCAGCTACGAGCAGTACTTC
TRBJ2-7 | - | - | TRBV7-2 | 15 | CASSFSGQTYYEQYF | TGTGCCAGCAGCTTTTCAGGACAGACGTACTACGAGCAGTACTTC
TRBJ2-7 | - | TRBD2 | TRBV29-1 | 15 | CSVGGLAGVSDEQYF | TGCAGCGTTGGGGGACTAGCGGGAGTTAGCGACGAGCAGTACTTC
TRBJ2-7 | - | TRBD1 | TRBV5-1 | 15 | CASSLAGQGGYEQYF | TGCGCCAGCAGCTTGGCGGGACAGGGGGGCTACGAGCAGTACTTC
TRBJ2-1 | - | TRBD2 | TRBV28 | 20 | CASRSPGTSQTRGRDNEQFF | TGTGCCAGCAGGTCCCCCGGGACTAGTCAAACTCGGGGGCGAGACAATGAGCAGTTCTTC
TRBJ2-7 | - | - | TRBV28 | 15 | CASSEADSLLYEQYF | TGTGCCAGCAGTGAAGCCGACAGTTTACTCTACGAGCAGTACTTC
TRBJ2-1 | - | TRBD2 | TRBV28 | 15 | CASSSPTSVYNEQFF | TGTGCCAGCAGTTCCCCGACTAGCGTTTACAATGAGCAGTTCTTC
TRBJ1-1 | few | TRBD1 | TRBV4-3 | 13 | CASSQDQGQAAFF | TGCGCCAGCAGCCAAGATCAGGGACAGGCGGCTTTCTTT
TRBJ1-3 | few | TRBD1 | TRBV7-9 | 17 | CASSLEGTVFSGNTIYF | TGTGCCAGCAGCTTAGAGGGGACAGTGTTCTCTGGAAACACCATATATTTT
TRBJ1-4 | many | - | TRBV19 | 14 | CATADRTVVSKLFF | TGTGCCACCGCTGACAGGACTGTTGTGTCAAAACTGTTTTTT
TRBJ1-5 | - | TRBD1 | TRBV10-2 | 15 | CASKRTGEGNQPQHF | TGCGCCAGCAAACGAACAGGGGAAGGCAATCAGCCCCAGCATTTT
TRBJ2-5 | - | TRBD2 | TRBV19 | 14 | CASGDAGGGETQYF | TGTGCCAGTGGGGACGCGGGAGGGGGAGAGACCCAGTACTTC
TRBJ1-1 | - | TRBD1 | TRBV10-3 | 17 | CAISEYGTGQANTEAFF | TGTGCCATCAGTGAGTATGGGACAGGACAAGCAAACACTGAAGCTTTCTTT
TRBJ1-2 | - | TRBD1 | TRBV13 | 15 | CASSTGQPGDYGYTF | TGTGCCAGCAGCACGGGACAGCCGGGCGACTATGGCTACACCTTC
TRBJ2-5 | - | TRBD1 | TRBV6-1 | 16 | CASSVLLGTVQETQYF | TGTGCCAGCAGTGTCCTTTTAGGGACAGTACAAGAGACCCAGTACTTC
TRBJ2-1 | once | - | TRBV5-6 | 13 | CASSFDLYNEQFF | TGTGCCAGCAGCTTCGATCTCTACAATGAGCAGTTCTTC
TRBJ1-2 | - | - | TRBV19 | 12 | CASSAKTGSYTF | TGTGCCAGTAGCGCCAAAACAGGGAGCTACACCTTC
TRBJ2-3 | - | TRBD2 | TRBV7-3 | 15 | CASSSGLAGTDTQYF | TGTGCCAGCAGCTCGGGACTAGCGGGGACAGATACGCAGTATTTT
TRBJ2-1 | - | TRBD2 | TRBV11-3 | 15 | CASSLGSGSVYEQFF | TGTGCCAGCAGCTTAGGTAGCGGGAGTGTCTATGAGCAGTTCTTC
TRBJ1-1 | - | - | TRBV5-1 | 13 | CASSLGRGTEAFF | TGCGCCAGCAGCTTGGGGCGTGGGACTGAAGCTTTCTTT
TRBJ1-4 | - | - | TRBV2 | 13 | CASTGVTNEKLFF | TGTGCCAGCACGGGGGTAACTAATGAAAAACTGTTTTTT
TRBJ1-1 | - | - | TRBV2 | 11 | CASTEYYEAFF | TGTGCCAGCACAGAATACTATGAAGCTTTCTTT
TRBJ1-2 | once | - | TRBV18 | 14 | CASSPPRGGHGYTF | TGTGCCAGCTCACCACCCAGGGGAGGTCATGGCTACACCTTC
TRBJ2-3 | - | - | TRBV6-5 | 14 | CASSYPGLPDTQYF | TGTGCCAGCAGTTATCCGGGACTGCCTGATACGCAGTATTTT
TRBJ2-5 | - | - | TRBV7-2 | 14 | CASSINGVLETQYF | TGTGCCAGCAGCATCAACGGGGTCTTGGAGACCCAGTACTTC
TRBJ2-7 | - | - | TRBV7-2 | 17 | CASSTRNPGRRSYEQYF | TGTGCCAGCAGCACGAGGAACCCGGGACGCCGCTCCTACGAGCAGTACTTC
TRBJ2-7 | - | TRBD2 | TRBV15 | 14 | CATSRDRGSYEQYF | TGTGCCACCAGCAGAGATCGCGGGAGTTACGAGCAGTACTTC
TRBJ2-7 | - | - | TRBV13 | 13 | CASSLDTASEQYF | TGTGCCAGCAGCTTAGACACTGCCTCCGAGCAGTACTTC
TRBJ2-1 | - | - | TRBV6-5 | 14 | CASSYEGIYNEQFF | TGTGCCAGCAGTTACGAGGGAATCTACAATGAGCAGTTCTTC
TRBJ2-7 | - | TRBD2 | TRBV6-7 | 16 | CASSYSSLAGEYEQYF | TGTGCCAGCAGTTACTCGAGTCTAGCGGGAGAGTACGAGCAGTACTTC
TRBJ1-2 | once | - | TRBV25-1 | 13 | CASSKDTYYGYTF | TGTGCCAGCAGTAAGGACACCTACTATGGCTACACCTTC
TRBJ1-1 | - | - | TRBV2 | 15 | CASRSNRVGSTEAFF | TGTGCCAGCAGGTCAAACAGGGTGGGGTCCACTGAAGCTTTCTTT
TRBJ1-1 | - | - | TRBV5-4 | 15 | CASSLAGVGDTEAFF | TGTGCCAGCAGCTTGGCGGGGGTAGGGGACACTGAAGCTTTCTTT
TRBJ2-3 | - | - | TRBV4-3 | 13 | CASSQESPLTQYF | TGCGCCAGCAGCCAAGAGAGCCCCCTAACGCAGTATTTT
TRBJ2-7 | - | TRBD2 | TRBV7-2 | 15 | CASSLERAGAYEQYF | TGTGCCAGCAGCTTAGAACGGGCGGGAGCTTACGAGCAGTACTTC
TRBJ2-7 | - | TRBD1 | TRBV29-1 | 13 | CSVGDSHSYEQYF | TGCAGCGTTGGGGACAGTCACTCCTACGAGCAGTACTTC
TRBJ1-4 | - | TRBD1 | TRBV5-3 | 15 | CARSRNRGRNEKLFF | TGTGCCAGAAGCCGGAACAGGGGACGTAATGAAAAACTGTTTTTT
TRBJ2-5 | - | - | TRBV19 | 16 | CASSMFAWRAQETQYF | TGTGCCAGTAGTATGTTTGCCTGGCGAGCTCAAGAGACCCAGTACTTC
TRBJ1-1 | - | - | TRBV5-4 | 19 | CASSPKDPGSIPVGTEAFF | TGTGCCAGCAGCCCAAAGGATCCGGGGAGTATACCGGTGGGCACTGAAGCTTTCTTT
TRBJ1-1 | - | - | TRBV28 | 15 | CASKTARTLNTEAFF | TGTGCCAGCAAGACGGCCCGGACCCTGAACACTGAAGCTTTCTTT
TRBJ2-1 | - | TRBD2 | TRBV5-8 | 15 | CASSLRLAGVGEQFF | TGTGCCAGCAGCTTGCGACTAGCGGGAGTGGGCGAGCAGTTCTTC
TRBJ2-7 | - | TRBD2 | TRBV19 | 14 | CASSVAGDTYEQYF | TGTGCCAGTAGTGTAGCGGGAGATACCTACGAGCAGTACTTC
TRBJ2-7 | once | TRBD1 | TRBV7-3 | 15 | CASSLMPGGSYEQYF | TGTGCCAGCAGCTTAATGCCAGGGGGCTCCTACGAGCAGTACTTC
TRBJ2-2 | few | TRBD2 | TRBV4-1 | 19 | CASSPAGLAGKSNTGELFF | TGCGCCAGCAGCCCAGCAGGACTAGCGGGGAAATCGAACACCGGGGAGCTGTTTTTT
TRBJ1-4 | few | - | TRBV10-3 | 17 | CAISESVQGATNEKLFF | TGTGCCATCAGTGAGTCTGTTCAGGGTGCAACTAATGAAAAACTGTTTTTT
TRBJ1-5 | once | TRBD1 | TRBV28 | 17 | CASSYLDRVGSNQPQHF | TGTGCCAGCAGTTACCTGGACAGGGTGGGTAGCAATCAGCCCCAGCATTTT
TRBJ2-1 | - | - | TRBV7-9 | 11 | CASSKQGEQFF | TGTGCCAGCAGCAAACAGGGAGAGCAGTTCTTC
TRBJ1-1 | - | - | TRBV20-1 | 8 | CSARGAFF | TGCAGTGCTAGAGGAGCTTTCTTT